These 13 T cell receptor beta chains share one sample of origin, sequenced in a study of cytomegalovirus exposure and HLA in healthy donors. Primers for the PCR totalled 60 Vbeta and 13 Jbeta. Measured with immunoSEQ multiplex PCR; TCRdb has only the in-frame clones, and not every one. The sample lists over 150,000 clones, around 68% occurring once. Input material: PBMCs. The receptors stem from a man aged 50 or older in good health and CMV-seronegative.

This chain joins TRBV5-1 and TRBJ1-4; a possible D gene is TRBD1 (5 bases). With 5 bases removed from V and 8 bases from J, the gap between germline ends came to 19 bases. Germline CDR1 and CDR2: SGHRS and YFSETQ. The CDR3 runs 15 residues. The CDR3 sequence: CASSSGRGYGEKLFF. DNA for the CDR3: TGCGCCAGCAGTTCGGGGAGGGGTTATGGAGAAAAACTGTTTTTT.

This clone came up a few times. The V and J genes are TRBV5-4 and TRBJ1-1; 8 nucleotides line up with TRBD1. V lost 4 bases, J lost 2 bases, and 7 bases stayed unmatched. CDR1 SGHNT and CDR2 YYREEE come from the germline V gene (reference sequence). The CDR3 is 15 residues long. This chain's CDR3 is CASSTSGGGNTEAFF. CDR3 in DNA: TGTGCCAGCAGCACATCAGGGGGCGGAAACACTGAAGCTTTCTTT.

This chain connects TRBV28 to TRBJ2-1; 12 bases match TRBD2. There are 15 residues in the CDR3. The germline V gene encodes CDR1 MDHEN and CDR2 SYDVKM. With V trimmed by 4 bases and J by 9 bases, 7 bases remained unmatched. Written as DNA, the CDR3 is TGTGCCAGCAGTTCGACTAGCGGGGGAAAAGGTGAGCAGTTCTTC. Its translation is CASSSTSGGKGEQFF.

This sequence joins TRBV6-5 and TRBJ2-1, with 10 bases identical to TRBD2. Germline assignment: CDR1 MNHEY and CDR2 SVGAGI. This CDR3 has 15 residues. V was clipped by 6 bases and J by 8 bases; unmatched bases: 10. The CDR3 is CASSPSGGAGDEQFF. The CDR3, as DNA: TGTGCCAGCAGCCCCAGCGGGGGGGCCGGGGATGAGCAGTTCTTC.

The gene calls are TRBV28 and TRBJ2-6; D is perhaps TRBD1 (6 bases). Trimming cost V 6 bases and J 4 bases, with 13 bases left between them. CDR1 is MDHEN, CDR2 SYDVKM, per germline. This CDR3 has 15 amino acids. The CDR3: CASRTTGTGANVLTF. DNA of the CDR3: TGTGCCAGCAGAACCACAGGGACCGGGGCCAACGTCCTGACTTTC. The complete variable domain, with remaining parts taken from reference TRBV28 and TRBJ2-6, reads DVKVTQSSRYLVKRTGEKVFLECVQDMDHENMFWYRQDPGLGLRLIYFSYDVKMKEKGDIPEGYSVSREKKERFSLILESASTNQTSMYLCASRTTGTGANVLTFGAGSRLTVL.

The table lists this clone with a few counts. The V call is TRBV6-5, the J call TRBJ1-4; 9 nucleotides align to TRBD1. With 6 bases clipped from V and 8 bases from J, the junction kept 7 bases outside the gene matches. Per the germline V gene, CDR1 is MNHEY and CDR2 is SVGAGI. The CDR3 length is 14 residues. In nucleotides, the CDR3 is TGTGCCAGCAGGCTCAACAGGGGGCTGGAAAAACTGTTTTTT. It is translated as CASRLNRGLEKLFF.

This clone was seen only once. This rearrangement joins TRBV6-6 to TRBJ1-5; 11 bases match TRBD1. V lost 4 bases and J lost 4; bases outside the gene matches: 6. Germline CDR1 MNHNY, CDR2 SVGAGI (reference sequence). This CDR3 has 16 residues. CDR3 bases: TGTGCCAGCAGTTCCTGGACAGGGGGCGGTAATCAGCCCCAGCATTTT. It translates to CASSSWTGGGNQPQHF.

The chain recombines TRBV11-2 with TRBJ1-6, with a possible D match to TRBD1 (5 bases). CDR1 and CDR2 (germline): SGHAT, FQNNGV. V dropped 2 bases and J dropped 5 bases, with 13 bases sitting between them. The CDR3 loop spans 16 amino acids. The CDR3 nucleotides read TGTGCCAGCAGCTTATGGCAGGGTCGGGATAATTCACCCCTCCACTTT. Translating gives CASSLWQGRDNSPLHF.

The rearrangement uses TRBV6-4 and TRBJ2-7; possibly TRBD2 for D (6 bases). The CDR3 has 15 amino acids. Germline lookup yields CDR1 MRHNA and CDR2 SNTAGT. V lost 8 bases and J lost 3, with 20 bases in between. The CDR3: CASPLEGSGYYEQYF. The CDR3 DNA is TGTGCCAGCCCTCTGGAGGGTTCGGGTTACTACGAGCAGTACTTC.

The chain carries TRBV6-1 and TRBJ1-6, with 7 positions matching TRBD1. Germline V gives CDR1 MNHNS, CDR2 SASEGT. V lost 1 base and J lost 0; bases outside the gene matches: 6. The CDR3 is 18 residues long. CDR3 nucleotides: TGTGCCAGCAGTGAAGGGGCAGGGGACAGCTCCTATAATTCACCCCTCCACTTT. Its protein product is CASSEGAGDSSYNSPLHF.

This chain links TRBV7-6 with TRBJ2-3; TRBD2 agrees at 7 bases. From germline, CDR1 is SGHVS and CDR2 FNYEAQ. V lost 5 bases and J lost 0; bases outside the gene matches: 11. CDR3 length: 17 residues. Here the CDR3 DNA reads TGTGCCAGCAGCCCCGTGGGTCTAGCGGTTAGCACAGATACGCAGTATTTT. It translates to CASSPVGLAVSTDTQYF.

CDR3 sequence (DNA): TGTGCCAGCAGGGGTCTGGACAGGAGGAACACTGAAGCTTTCTTT. This codes for CASRGLDRRNTEAFF. The chain carries TRBV6-6 and TRBJ1-1; 7 nucleotides align to TRBD1. There are 15 residues in the CDR3. Germline CDR1 reads MNHNY; CDR2 reads SVGAGI (reference sequence). V gave up 6 bases and J gave up 1 base; unmatched junction bases: 8.

This clone was detected only a few times. The V call is TRBV28, the J call TRBJ2-7; a weak D match, TRBD1 (6 bases). The CDR3 sequence is 15 residues long. The V end was cut by 5 bases, the J end by 4 bases, with 18 bases between. CDR1 and CDR2 (germline): MDHEN, SYDVKM. The DNA for the CDR3 is TGTGCCAGCAGTCACGCCGGGACACCGGAGTACGAGCAGTACTTC. It encodes CASSHAGTPEYEQYF.